The 30 T cell receptor beta chains presented below share a single source sample, sequenced in a study of Ad26.COV2.S vaccination and SARS-CoV-2 variants. Here immunoSEQ multiplex PCR was the method, and the copy in TCRdb shows in-frame clones only, minus some. The repertoire holds approximately 340,000 clones, with about 85% as singletons. The treatment here: about 20 received Ad26.COV2.S at low or high dose, single or two shots; 5 received placebo; per-sample allocation not given. Sampling was performed 63 days after the first vaccine or placebo injection. Source: peripheral blood, taken in a trial of Ad26.COV2.S vaccine versus placebo. The receptors were gathered from a person aged 18-65 years who received the Ad26.COV2.S COVID-19 vaccine or a placebo.

V is TRBV4-1 and J is TRBJ1-1; perhaps TRBD1 as D (6 bases). The CDR3 consists of 18 residues. The V end was cut by 0 bases, the J end by 5 bases, with 22 bases between. The germline V gene has CDR1 MGHRA and CDR2 YSYEKL. CDR3: CASSQDPYTSGAGTEAFF. DNA of the CDR3: TGCGCCAGCAGCCAAGACCCATATACATCGGGGGCAGGAACTGAAGCTTTCTTT.

The chain joins TRBV19 to TRBJ2-1; 9 bases align to TRBD1. This CDR3 contains 15 residues. Germline V gives CDR1 LNHDA, CDR2 SQIVND (reference sequence). V dropped 3 bases and J dropped 4; count of bases not matched to a gene: 4. The CDR3 coding sequence is TGTGCCAGTAGTATGGGGGACAGGGCGTACAATGAGCAGTTCTTC. As protein: CASSMGDRAYNEQFF.

The rearrangement links TRBV11-2 to TRBJ1-5; D is unclear. Germline V gives CDR1 SGHAT, CDR2 FQNNGV. V dropped 1 base and J dropped 7 bases, with 14 bases sitting between them. There are 15 residues in the CDR3. The CDR3 is CASSLVPGGNQPQHF. CDR3 in DNA: TGTGCCAGCAGCTTAGTACCCGGCGGTAACCAGCCCCAGCATTTT.

The chain couples TRBV21-1 to TRBJ1-1. TRBV21-1 represents a pseudogene. There are 18 residues in the CDR3. This chain's CDR3 is CASSKAVTGRAGDTEAFF. As DNA, the CDR3 is TGTGCCAGCAGCAAAGCCGTTACTGGGAGGGCGGGGGACACTGAAGCTTTCTTT.

A few counts support this clone. The chain carries TRBV19 and TRBJ2-7; D might be TRBD1 (5 bases). The V gene lost 3 bases and the J gene lost 0 bases, with 9 bases spanning the gap. The CDR3 spans 14 residues. Per germline, CDR1 LNHDA and CDR2 SQIVND (reference sequence). CDR3 coding DNA: TGTGCCAGTAGTATCACAGGAACCTCCTACGAGCAGTACTTC. Residues: CASSITGTSYEQYF.

The gene calls are TRBV27 and TRBJ1-1; 9 nucleotides align to TRBD1. The CDR3 covers 14 residues. In germline, CDR1 is MNHEY, CDR2 SMNVEV (reference sequence). With 4 bases clipped from V and 5 bases from J, the junction kept 5 bases outside the gene matches. CDR3 DNA: TGTGCCAGCAGTTGGGGACAGGGAGTGACTGAAGCTTTCTTT. It specifies CASSWGQGVTEAFF.

For the CDR3, the DNA is TGTGCCAGCAGAGTTCGGGATACGCAGTATTTT. Translation gives CASRVRDTQYF. The genes are TRBV6-5 and TRBJ2-3; the D is unclear. Germline V lookup: CDR1 MNHEY, CDR2 SVGAGI. V shed 6 bases and J shed 6 bases, with 7 bases lying between them. There are 11 residues in the CDR3.

CDR3 in DNA: TGTGCCAGCAGCTTTTGGACGGGGGGGTTGCACACTGAAGCTTTCTTT. Protein product: CASSFWTGGLHTEAFF. The gene calls are TRBV7-2 and TRBJ1-1, with a tentative D call TRBD1 (5 bases). This CDR3 is 16 amino acids long. V was cut by 3 bases and J by 3 bases, with 17 bases left in between. CDR1 and CDR2 (germline): SGHTA, FQGNSA.

The rearrangement uses TRBV12-3 or TRBV12-4 and TRBJ2-4; D remains unclear. V gave up 5 bases and J gave up 4 bases, with 9 bases separating them. The CDR3 totals 13 residues. The CDR3: CASSPLTKNIQYF. In DNA, the CDR3 is TGTGCCAGCAGTCCCCTAACGAAAAACATTCAGTACTTC.

The chain uses TRBV11-3 and TRBJ2-3; 8 bases match TRBD1. Germline V gene sequence: CDR1 SGHNT, CDR2 YENEEA. The length of the CDR3 is 14 residues. Trimming at V came to 5 bases and at J to 5 bases, leaving 6 bases not matched to a gene. CDR3 amino acids: CASSVGQALDTQYF. As DNA, the CDR3 is TGTGCCAGCAGCGTGGGACAGGCCTTAGATACGCAGTATTTT.

V gene TRBV5-5 combines with J gene TRBJ1-3; D gene ambiguous. V lost 4 bases and J 0 bases, leaving 8 bases between the germline ends. The CDR3 loop spans 14 amino acids. Germline CDR1 and CDR2: SGHKS and YYEKEE (reference sequence). The CDR3 here is CASSPWGSGNTIYF. Written as DNA, the CDR3 is TGTGCCAGCAGCCCGTGGGGCTCTGGAAACACCATATATTTT.

This chain links TRBV5-1 with TRBJ2-6; D is undetermined. CDR3 length: 15 residues. Germline V CDR1 and CDR2: SGHRS, YFSETQ. V lost 4 bases and J lost 0, with 8 bases in between. The CDR3 loop reads CASSPDNSGANVLTF. The DNA of the CDR3 is TGCGCCAGCAGCCCAGACAACTCTGGGGCCAACGTCCTGACTTTC.

As to this clone: One base away lies a much larger clone, so this may be a sequencing read error. The chain recombines TRBV7-8 with TRBJ2-7; 9 bases are a match to TRBD1. Trimming cost V 5 bases and J 3 bases; bases outside gene matches: 2. Germline V gene data show CDR1 as SGHVS and CDR2 as FQNEAQ. CDR3 length equals 13 residues. CDR3: CASSMGQGYEQYF. The CDR3 coding sequence is TGTGCCAGCAGCATGGGACAGGGCTACGAGCAGTACTTC.

This clone turned up a few times. This chain links TRBV9 with TRBJ2-3, with 8 bases fitting TRBD2. The trim removed 2 bases at V and 2 bases at J, leaving 4 bases unmatched. This CDR3 has 15 amino acids. Looked up from germline, CDR1 is SGDLS and CDR2 is YYNGEE. This chain's CDR3 is CASSVFSGNTDTQYF. The CDR3 nucleotides are TGTGCCAGCAGCGTGTTTAGCGGGAACACAGATACGCAGTATTTT.

The chain recombines TRBV29-1 with TRBJ1-5, with D hard to call. This CDR3 is 12 amino acids long. Germline CDR1 is SQVTM and CDR2 is ANQGSEA. V gave up 6 bases and J gave up 5 bases, with 11 bases separating them. The CDR3 nucleotides read TGCAGCGTGGTTGGCACCGATCAGCCCCAGCATTTT. It encodes CSVVGTDQPQHF.

V usage is TRBV27 and J usage is TRBJ2-1, with D unclear. The CDR3 loop spans 12 amino acids. V dropped 6 bases and J dropped 6 bases, with 9 bases sitting between them. Looked up from germline, CDR1 is MNHEY and CDR2 is SMNVEV (reference sequence). CDR3 sequence (DNA): TGTGCCAGCAGCTCCTACGCCAATGAGCAGTTCTTC. This codes for CASSSYANEQFF.

The rearrangement joins TRBV30 to TRBJ2-7; TRBD2 aligns across 10 bases. Germline assignment: CDR1 GTSNPN and CDR2 SVGIG (reference sequence). After removal of 7 bases from V and 7 bases from J, the junction contained 10 bases not matched to a gene. The CDR3 spans 13 residues. The DNA of the CDR3 is TGTGCCTCAGACGGTAGCGGGAGGACGGAGCAGTACTTC. Translation: CASDGSGRTEQYF.

The chain has TRBV20-1 and TRBJ1-1; D remains unclear. Trimming took off 3 bases at V and 1 base at J, with 3 bases between the two ends. CDR3 size: 11 residues. CDR1 is DFQATT, CDR2 SNEGSKA, per germline (reference sequence). For the CDR3, the DNA is TGCAGTGCTAGTCCGAACACTGAAGCTTTCTTT. Translated: CSASPNTEAFF.

This clone was seen ten or more times. This rearrangement joins TRBV7-9 to TRBJ1-1, with D possibly being TRBD1 (5 bases). With 5 bases removed from V and 3 bases from J, the gap between germline ends came to 7 bases. CDR3 length: 12 amino acids. Germline V gives CDR1 SEHNR, CDR2 FQNEAQ (reference sequence). The CDR3 spells CASSQGDTEAFF. The CDR3 region has the DNA TGTGCCAGCAGCCAAGGGGACACTGAAGCTTTCTTT.

The chain carries TRBV10-2 and TRBJ2-5; TRBD1 or TRBD2 may be the D gene (6 bases each). Per the germline V gene, CDR1 is WSHSY and CDR2 is SAAADI. V was cut by 4 bases and J by 3 bases, with 12 bases left in between. The CDR3 consists of 14 residues. The CDR3 DNA sequence: TGCGCCAGCAGTGTGCCCGGGGGCGAAGAGACCCAGTACTTC. Translation: CASSVPGGEETQYF.

This rearrangement joins TRBV12-5 to TRBJ1-2, with 8 bases fitting TRBD1. Germline V lookup: CDR1 LGHNT, CDR2 FRNRAP. This CDR3 has 14 residues. With 3 bases clipped from V and 7 bases from J, the junction kept 7 bases outside the gene matches. CDR3 protein: CASGLQTGVRGYTF. The DNA of the CDR3 is TGTGCTAGTGGTTTACAGACAGGGGTTCGTGGCTACACCTTC.

The V and J genes are TRBV6-6 and TRBJ1-2; D perhaps matches TRBD1 (6 bases). V was clipped by 9 bases and J by 2 bases, with 13 bases between them. This CDR3 comprises 13 residues. Germline CDR1 MNHNY, CDR2 SVGAGI (reference sequence). The CDR3 sequence is CASQTGPNYGYTF. DNA of the CDR3: TGTGCCAGTCAAACAGGGCCCAACTATGGCTACACCTTC.

This chain uses TRBV2 with TRBJ2-5; TRBD2 matches 7 bases. The CDR3 sequence is 15 residues long. With 0 bases clipped from V and 5 bases from J, the junction kept 6 bases outside the gene matches. Per germline, CDR1 SNHLY and CDR2 FYNNEI. CDR3 in DNA: TGTGCCAGCAGTGAAGCGTTAGCGGGTTCGGAGACCCAGTACTTC. Its translation: CASSEALAGSETQYF.

The rearrangement links TRBV27 to TRBJ2-7; D not resolved. The CDR3 has 13 amino acids. Trimming pared 0 bases from V and 6 bases from J, leaving 9 bases between. Germline CDR1 and CDR2: MNHEY and SMNVEV (reference sequence). The CDR3 region is CASSLSLVREQYF. The CDR3 coding sequence is TGTGCCAGCAGTTTATCGTTGGTTCGCGAGCAGTACTTC.

This clone has ten or more counts. The V call is TRBV23-1, the J call TRBJ1-1; TRBD1 agrees at 11 bases. TRBV23-1 has ORF status, its function being uncertain. The V and J ends lost 0 bases and 4 bases, in that order; junction bases with no gene match: 7. This CDR3 is 17 amino acids long. CDR3 DNA: TGCGCCAGCAGTCAATCTGAGGCCGGGACAGGGGGCACTGAAGCTTTCTTT. It is translated as CASSQSEAGTGGTEAFF.

The chain joins TRBV5-4 to TRBJ2-5, with 11 bases fitting TRBD2. The germline gives CDR1 SGHNT, CDR2 YYREEE (reference sequence). The CDR3 is 15 residues long. V was pared by 4 bases and J by 3 bases, with 5 bases of the junction left unmatched. CDR3 sequence (DNA): TGTGCCAGCAGCCTGCCGGGACTAGCGGAAGAGACCCAGTACTTC. Its protein product is CASSLPGLAEETQYF.

The J gene is TRBJ1-6, the V gene TRBV18; no reliable D call. V gave up 3 bases and J gave up 4 bases, with 10 bases separating them. This CDR3 region has 15 residues. CDR1 KGHSH and CDR2 LQKENI come from the germline V gene. CDR3 nucleotide sequence: TGTGCCAGCTCACCTAGGGAGGCTTATAATTCACCCCTCCACTTT. Encoded protein: CASSPREAYNSPLHF.

J is TRBJ2-2 and V is TRBV7-2; D might be TRBD2 (7 bases). V lost 0 bases to trimming and J lost 5 bases, with 22 bases between them. The CDR3 length is 19 residues. Germline V gene lookup returns CDR1 SGHTA and CDR2 FQGNSA. CDR3 nucleotides: TGTGCCAGCAGCTTAGCTCCCCCCGCTAGAGGGGGGGCGACCGGGGAGCTGTTTTTT. This codes for CASSLAPPARGGATGELFF. The full variable domain, completed using reference TRBV7-2 and TRBJ2-2, is GAGVSQSPSNKVTEKGKDVELRCDPISGHTALYWYRQSLGQGLEFLIYFQGNSAPDKSGLPSDRFSAERTGGSVSTLTIQRTQQEDSAVYLCASSLAPPARGGATGELFFGEGSRLTVL.

V usage is TRBV3-1 (or the pseudogene TRBV3-2) and J usage is TRBJ1-2; TRBD1 agrees at 7 bases. The CDR3 runs to 13 residues. From germline, CDR1 is LGHDT and CDR2 YNNKEL (reference sequence). J lost 3 bases, V lost 3 bases, and 1 base had no gene match. CDR3 DNA sequence: TGTGCCAGCAGCCACGGGACAGACTATGGCTACACCTTC. This gives the protein CASSHGTDYGYTF.

This clone was counted only a few times. The rearrangement joins TRBV30 to TRBJ1-2; D is uncertain. CDR3 length equals 14 residues. Trimming left V 2 bases short and J 1 base short, with 11 bases between. Germline V gene sequence: CDR1 GTSNPN, CDR2 SVGIG (reference sequence). DNA of the CDR3: TGTGCCTGGAGTTCAGTACAAGATAACTATGGCTACACCTTC. The encoded protein is CAWSSVQDNYGYTF. The complete variable domain, with remaining parts taken from reference TRBV30 and TRBJ1-2, reads SQTIHQWPATLVQPVGSPLSLECTVEGTSNPNLYWYRQAAGRGLQLLFYSVGIGQISSEVPQNLSASRPQDRQFILSSKKLLLSDSGFYLCAWSSVQDNYGYTFGSGTRLTVV.